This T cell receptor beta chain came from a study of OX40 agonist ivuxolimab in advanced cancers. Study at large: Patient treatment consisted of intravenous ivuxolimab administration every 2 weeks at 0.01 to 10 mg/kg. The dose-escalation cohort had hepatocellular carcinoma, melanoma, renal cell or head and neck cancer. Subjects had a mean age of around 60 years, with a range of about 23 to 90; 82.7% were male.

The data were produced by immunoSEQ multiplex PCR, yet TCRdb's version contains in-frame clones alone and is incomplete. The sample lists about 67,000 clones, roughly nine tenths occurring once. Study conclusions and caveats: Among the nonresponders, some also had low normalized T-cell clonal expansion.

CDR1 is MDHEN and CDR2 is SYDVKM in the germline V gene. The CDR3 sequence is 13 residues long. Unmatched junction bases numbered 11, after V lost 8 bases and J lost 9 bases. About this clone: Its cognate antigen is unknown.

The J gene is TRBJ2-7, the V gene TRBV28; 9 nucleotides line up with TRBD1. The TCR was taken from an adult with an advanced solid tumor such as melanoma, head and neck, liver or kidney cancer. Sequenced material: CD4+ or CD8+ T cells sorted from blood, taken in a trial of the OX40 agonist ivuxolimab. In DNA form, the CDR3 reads TGTGCCAGCGGGACGGGGACAGGGAGGGTGCAGTACTTC. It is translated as CASGTGTGRVQYF.